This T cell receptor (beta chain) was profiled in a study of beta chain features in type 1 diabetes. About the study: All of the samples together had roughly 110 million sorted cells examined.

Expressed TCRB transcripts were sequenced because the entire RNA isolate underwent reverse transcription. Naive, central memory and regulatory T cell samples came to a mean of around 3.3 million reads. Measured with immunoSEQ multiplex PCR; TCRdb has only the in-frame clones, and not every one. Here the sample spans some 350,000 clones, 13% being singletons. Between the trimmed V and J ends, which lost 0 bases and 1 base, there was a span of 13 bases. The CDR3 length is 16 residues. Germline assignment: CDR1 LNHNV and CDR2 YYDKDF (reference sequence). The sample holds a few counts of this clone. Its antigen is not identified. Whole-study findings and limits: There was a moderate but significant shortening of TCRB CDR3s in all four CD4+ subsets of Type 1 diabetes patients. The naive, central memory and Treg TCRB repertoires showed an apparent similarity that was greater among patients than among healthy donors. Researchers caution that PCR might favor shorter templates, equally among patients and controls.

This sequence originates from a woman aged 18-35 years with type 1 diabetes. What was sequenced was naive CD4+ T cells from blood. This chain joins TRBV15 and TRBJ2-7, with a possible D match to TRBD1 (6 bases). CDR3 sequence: CATSRDIGTRSYEQYF. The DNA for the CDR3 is TGTGCCACCAGCAGAGATATCGGGACAAGATCCTACGAGCAGTACTTC.